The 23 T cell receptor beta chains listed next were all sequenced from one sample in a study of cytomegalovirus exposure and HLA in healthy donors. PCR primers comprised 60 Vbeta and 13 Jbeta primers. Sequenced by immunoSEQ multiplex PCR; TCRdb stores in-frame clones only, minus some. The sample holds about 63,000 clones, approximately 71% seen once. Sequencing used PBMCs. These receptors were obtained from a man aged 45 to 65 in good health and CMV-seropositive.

CDR3 in amino acids: CASSQGTGAYNEQFF. The CDR3 DNA is TGCGCCAGCAGCCAGGGGACAGGGGCCTACAATGAGCAGTTCTTC. This chain joins TRBV4-1 and TRBJ2-1; 10 bases map to TRBD1. The CDR3 totals 15 residues. Germline-derived CDR1 and CDR2 are MGHRA and YSYEKL. V lost 3 bases and J lost 2; bases outside the gene matches: 1.

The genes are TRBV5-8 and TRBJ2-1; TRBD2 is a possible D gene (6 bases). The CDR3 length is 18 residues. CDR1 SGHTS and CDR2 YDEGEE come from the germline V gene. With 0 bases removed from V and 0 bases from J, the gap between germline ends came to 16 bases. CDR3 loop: CASSLVSSGWSSYNEQFF. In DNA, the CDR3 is TGTGCCAGCAGCTTGGTCAGTAGCGGATGGTCCTCCTACAATGAGCAGTTCTTC.

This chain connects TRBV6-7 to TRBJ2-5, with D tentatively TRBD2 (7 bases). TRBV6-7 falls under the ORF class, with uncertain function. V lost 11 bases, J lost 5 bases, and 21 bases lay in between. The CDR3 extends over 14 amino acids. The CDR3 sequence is CASRGGHGEETQYF. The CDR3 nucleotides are TGTGCCTCGCGCGGGGGACATGGTGAGGAGACCCAGTACTTC.

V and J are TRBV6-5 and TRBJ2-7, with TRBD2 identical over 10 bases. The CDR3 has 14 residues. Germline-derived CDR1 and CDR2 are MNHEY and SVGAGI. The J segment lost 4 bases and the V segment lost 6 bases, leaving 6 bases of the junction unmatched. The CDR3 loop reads CASRTSGGAYEQYF. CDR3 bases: TGTGCCAGCAGAACCAGCGGGGGGGCTTACGAGCAGTACTTC.

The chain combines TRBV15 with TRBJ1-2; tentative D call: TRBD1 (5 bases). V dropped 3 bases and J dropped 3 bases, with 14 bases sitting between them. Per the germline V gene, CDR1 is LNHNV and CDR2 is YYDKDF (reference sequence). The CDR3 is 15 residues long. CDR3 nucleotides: TGTGCCACCAGCAGGTTCGCGGGAGGGGACTATGGCTACACCTTC. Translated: CATSRFAGGDYGYTF.

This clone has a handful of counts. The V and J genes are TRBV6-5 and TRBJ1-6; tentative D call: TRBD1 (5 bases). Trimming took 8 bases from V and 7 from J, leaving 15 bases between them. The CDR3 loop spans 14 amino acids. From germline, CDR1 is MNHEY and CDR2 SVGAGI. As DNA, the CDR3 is TGTGCCAGCTCCTGGGGCAGGCTGAATTCACCCCTCCACTTT. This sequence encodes CASSWGRLNSPLHF.

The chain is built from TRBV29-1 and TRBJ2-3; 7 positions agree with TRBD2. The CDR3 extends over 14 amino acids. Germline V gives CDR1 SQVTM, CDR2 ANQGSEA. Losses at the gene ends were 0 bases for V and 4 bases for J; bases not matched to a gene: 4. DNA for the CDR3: TGCAGCGTTGAAGATGGGACTACGGCAGATACGCAGTATTTT. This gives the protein CSVEDGTTADTQYF.

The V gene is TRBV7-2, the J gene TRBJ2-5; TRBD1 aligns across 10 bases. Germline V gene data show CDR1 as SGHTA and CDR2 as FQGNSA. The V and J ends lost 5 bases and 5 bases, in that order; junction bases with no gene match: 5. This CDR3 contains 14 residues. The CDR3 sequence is CASSPRTGGETQYF. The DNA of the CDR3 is TGTGCCAGCAGCCCCCGGACAGGGGGGGAGACCCAGTACTTC.

This CDR3 reads CASSSTWDNNSPLHF. The DNA for the CDR3 is TGTGCCAGCAGTTCGACCTGGGACAATAATTCACCCCTCCACTTT. V usage is TRBV6-6 and J usage is TRBJ1-6, with D perhaps matching TRBD1 (6 bases). Germline V gene lookup returns CDR1 MNHNY and CDR2 SVGAGI (reference sequence). Trimming took off 4 bases at V and 5 bases at J, with 12 bases between the two ends. The CDR3 loop spans 15 amino acids.

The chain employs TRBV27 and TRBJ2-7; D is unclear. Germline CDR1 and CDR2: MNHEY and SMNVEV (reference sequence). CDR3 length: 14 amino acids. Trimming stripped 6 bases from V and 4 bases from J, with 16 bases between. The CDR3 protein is CASSPTFPPYEQYF. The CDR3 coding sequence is TGTGCCAGCAGCCCTACCTTCCCGCCTTACGAGCAGTACTTC.

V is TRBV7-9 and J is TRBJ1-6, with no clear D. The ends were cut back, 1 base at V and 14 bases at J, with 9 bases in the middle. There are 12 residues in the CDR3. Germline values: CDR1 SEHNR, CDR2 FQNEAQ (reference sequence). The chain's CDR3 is CASSLGGRALHF. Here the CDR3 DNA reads TGTGCCAGCAGCTTAGGCGGCAGAGCCCTCCACTTT. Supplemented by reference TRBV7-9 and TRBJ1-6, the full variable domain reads DTGVSQNPRHKITKRGQNVTFRCDPISEHNRLYWYRQTLGQGPEFLTYFQNEAQLEKSRLLSDRFSAERPKGSFSTLEIQRTEQGDSAMYLCASSLGGRALHFGNGTRLTVT.

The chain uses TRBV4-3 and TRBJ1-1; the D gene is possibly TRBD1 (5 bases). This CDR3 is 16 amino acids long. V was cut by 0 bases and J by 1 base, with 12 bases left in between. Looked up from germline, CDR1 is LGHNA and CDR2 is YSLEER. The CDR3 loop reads CASSQDSRVGNTEAFF. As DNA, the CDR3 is TGCGCCAGCAGCCAAGATAGCAGGGTAGGGAACACTGAAGCTTTCTTT.

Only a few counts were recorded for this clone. The CDR3 DNA sequence: TGTGCCAGCAGCTCAGGGACAGGGTTGGGTTCACCCCTCCACTTT. It codes for CASSSGTGLGSPLHF. J is TRBJ1-6 and V is TRBV7-2; 9 positions agree with TRBD1. The V gene's germline CDR1 is SGHTA and CDR2 FQGNSA. The ends lost 4 bases at V and 9 bases at J; junction bases unmatched: 7. The CDR3 totals 15 residues.

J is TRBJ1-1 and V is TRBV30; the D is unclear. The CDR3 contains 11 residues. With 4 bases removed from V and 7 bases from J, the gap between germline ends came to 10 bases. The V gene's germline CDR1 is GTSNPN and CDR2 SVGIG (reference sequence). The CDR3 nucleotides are TGTGCCTGGATAGCCCTAATTGAAGCTTTCTTT. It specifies CAWIALIEAFF.

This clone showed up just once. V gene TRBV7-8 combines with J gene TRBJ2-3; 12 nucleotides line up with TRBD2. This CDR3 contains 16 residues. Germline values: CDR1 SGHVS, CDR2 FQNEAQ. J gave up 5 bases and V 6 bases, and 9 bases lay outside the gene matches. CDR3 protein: CASSLGTSGPQDTQYF. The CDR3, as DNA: TGTGCCAGCAGTCTGGGGACTAGCGGGCCTCAAGATACGCAGTATTTT. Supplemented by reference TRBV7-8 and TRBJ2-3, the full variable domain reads GAGVSQSPRYKVAKRGQDVALRCDPISGHVSLFWYQQALGQGPEFLTYFQNEAQLDKSGLPSDRFFAERPEGSVSTLKIQRTQQEDSAVYLCASSLGTSGPQDTQYFGPGTRLTVL.

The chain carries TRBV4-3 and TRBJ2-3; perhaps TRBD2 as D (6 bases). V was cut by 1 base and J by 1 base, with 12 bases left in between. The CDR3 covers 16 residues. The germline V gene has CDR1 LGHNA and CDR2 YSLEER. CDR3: CASSQAGAGRTDTQYF. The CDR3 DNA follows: TGCGCCAGCAGCCAAGCGGGCGCGGGGCGCACAGATACGCAGTATTTT.

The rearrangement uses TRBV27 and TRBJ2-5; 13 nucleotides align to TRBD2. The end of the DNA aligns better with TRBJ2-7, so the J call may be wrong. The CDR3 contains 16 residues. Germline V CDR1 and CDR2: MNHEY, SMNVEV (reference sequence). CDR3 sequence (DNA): TGTGCCAGCAGTCGTGTAGGGACTAGCGGGGCCTACGAGCAGTACTTC. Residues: CASSRVGTSGAYEQYF.

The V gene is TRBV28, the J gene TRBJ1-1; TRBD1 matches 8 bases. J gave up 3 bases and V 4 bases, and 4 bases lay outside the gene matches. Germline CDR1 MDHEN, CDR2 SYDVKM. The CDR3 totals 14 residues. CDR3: CASSWPGGYTEAFF. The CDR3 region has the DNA TGTGCCAGCAGTTGGCCAGGGGGCTACACTGAAGCTTTCTTT.

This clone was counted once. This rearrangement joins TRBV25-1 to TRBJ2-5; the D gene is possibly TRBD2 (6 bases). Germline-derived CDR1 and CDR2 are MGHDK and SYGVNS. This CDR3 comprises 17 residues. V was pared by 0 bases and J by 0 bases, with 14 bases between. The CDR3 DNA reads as TGTGCCAGCAGTGAATATAAACGGGGGAAGTACCAAGAGACCCAGTACTTC. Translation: CASSEYKRGKYQETQYF.

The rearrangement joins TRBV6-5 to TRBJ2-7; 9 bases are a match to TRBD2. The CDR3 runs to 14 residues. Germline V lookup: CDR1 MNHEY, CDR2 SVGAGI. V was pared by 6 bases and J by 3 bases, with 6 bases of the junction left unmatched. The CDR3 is CASRAGTSLYEQYF. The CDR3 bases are TGTGCCAGCAGGGCCGGGACTAGCCTCTACGAGCAGTACTTC.

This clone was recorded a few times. CDR3 nucleotides: TGTGCCAGCGGAGGTAGCTATGGCTACACCTTC. Translation gives CASGGSYGYTF. V usage is TRBV7-9 and J usage is TRBJ1-2; no firm D call. The CDR3 contains 11 residues. The V end lost 8 bases, the J end lost 4 bases, and 8 bases lay between the germline ends. Germline values: CDR1 SEHNR, CDR2 FQNEAQ (reference sequence).

CDR3 region: CSGVRVLGSYNEQFF. DNA for the CDR3: TGCAGCGGCGTCAGGGTCCTAGGGTCCTACAATGAGCAGTTCTTC. This chain connects TRBV29-1 to TRBJ2-1; D might be TRBD1 (5 bases). This CDR3 has 15 amino acids. Germline V gives CDR1 SQVTM, CDR2 ANQGSEA. V was trimmed by 7 bases and J by 1 base, leaving 17 bases between them.

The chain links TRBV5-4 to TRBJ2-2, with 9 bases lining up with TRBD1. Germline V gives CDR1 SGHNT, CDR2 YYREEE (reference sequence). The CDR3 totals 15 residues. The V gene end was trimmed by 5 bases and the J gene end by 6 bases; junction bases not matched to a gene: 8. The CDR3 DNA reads TGTGCCAGCAGTTCTGGACAGGGGAGGTCCGGGGAGCTGTTTTTT. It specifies CASSSGQGRSGELFF.